This T cell receptor beta chain was sequenced in a study of blood T cell repertoires in COVID-19. Overall study: Material from acute and convalescent COVID-19 was sourced from the United States, Italy and Spain. In each case, the material was cDNA or gDNA derived from T cells, B-cell-depleted T cells, or PBMCs.

The authors' processing: Amplification with reference gene primers provided the estimates of nucleated cell counts. Here immunoSEQ multiplex PCR was the method, and the copy in TCRdb shows in-frame clones only, minus some. That table supplies the V and J calls and clone size; D and trimming were determined from the DNA. The repertoire holds roughly 330,000 clones, with around nine tenths as singletons. CDR1 and CDR2 from the germline V gene are SGHTA and FQGNSA. The CDR3 runs to 14 residues. Trimming stripped 1 base from V and 2 bases from J, with 8 bases between. This clonotype originated in a woman in her forties or fifties with active or convalescent COVID-19. This chain connects TRBV7-2 to TRBJ1-2, with unresolved D. Sequencing was done on a sample of peripheral blood. CDR3 DNA: TGTGCCAGCAGCTTAGTTTATCAGAACTATGGCTACACCTTC. This encodes CASSLVYQNYGYTF. Together with reference TRBV7-2 and TRBJ1-2, the CDR3 gives the full variable domain: GAGVSQSPSNKVTEKGKDVELRCDPISGHTALYWYRQSLGQGLEFLIYFQGNSAPDKSGLPSDRFSAERTGGSVSTLTIQRTQQEDSAVYLCASSLVYQNYGYTFGSGTRLTVV.